A selection of T cell receptor beta chains follows, all from one sample in a study of cytomegalovirus exposure and HLA in healthy donors. The protocol was immunoSEQ multiplex PCR, while the TCRdb copy is restricted to in-frame clones and leaves out a portion. The data contain 150,000 to 200,000 clones, 60% to 80% of them singletons. The sequenced material came from PBMCs. The origin of the receptors is a woman in her thirties or forties in good health and CMV-seropositive. Each CDR3 is given with its conserved first and last residue. The D gene is left open where the match is weak. Clone size is stated in some rows and not others, as once, few, many or a class when expanded.

d_call,v_call,clone_size,j_call,cdr3_aa,cdr3_nt
TRBD2,TRBV2,.,TRBJ2-1,CASSVLRGGANEQFF,TGTGCCAGCAGTGTGCTACGGGGGGGGGCCAATGAGCAGTTCTTC
TRBD1,TRBV19,once,TRBJ2-7,CASSTQGATYEQYF,TGTGCCAGTAGTACACAGGGGGCGACGTACGAGCAGTACTTC
.,TRBV11-2,.,TRBJ2-3,CASSFQGLSTDTQYF,TGTGCCAGCAGCTTCCAGGGGCTTAGCACAGATACGCAGTATTTT
TRBD1,TRBV10-1,.,TRBJ1-6,CASHVQGADNSPLHF,TGCGCCAGCCACGTTCAGGGGGCCGATAATTCACCCCTCCACTTT
.,TRBV7-3,once,TRBJ1-1,CASSSDWNTEAFF,TGTGCCAGCAGCTCTGACTGGAACACTGAAGCTTTCTTT
TRBD2,TRBV6-4,.,TRBJ2-2,CASKVAGGMDGELFF,TGTGCCAGCAAGGTAGCGGGAGGAATGGACGGGGAGCTGTTTTTT
TRBD2,TRBV5-4,.,TRBJ2-5,CASSWTGGETQYF,TGTGCCAGCAGCTGGACCGGGGGGGAGACCCAGTACTTC
.,TRBV7-8,once,TRBJ1-2,CASSPGYGYTF,TGTGCCAGCAGCCCAGGGTATGGCTACACCTTC
.,TRBV7-9,.,TRBJ1-1,CASEIPAHSVMNTEAFF,TGTGCCAGCGAGATCCCCGCTCATTCGGTTATGAACACTGAAGCTTTCTTT
TRBD1,TRBV28,.,TRBJ1-4,CASSSTVGQGVGNEKLFF,TGTGCCAGCAGTTCCACTGTGGGACAGGGAGTAGGGAATGAAAAACTGTTTTTT
.,TRBV6-4,.,TRBJ2-3,CASSELASTDTQYF,TGTGCCAGCAGTGAGTTAGCGAGCACAGATACGCAGTATTTT
.,TRBV5-6,.,TRBJ2-7,CASSSPFRDYSYEQYF,TGTGCCAGCAGCTCCCCCTTTCGCGACTACTCCTACGAGCAGTACTTC
TRBD1,TRBV6-6,.,TRBJ1-3,CASRDRGLGNTIYF,TGTGCCAGCAGAGACAGGGGGCTGGGAAACACCATATATTTT
TRBD1,TRBV29-1,.,TRBJ1-1,CSVTVRYNSDRVAEAFF,TGCAGCGTTACGGTTCGTTACAACTCAGACAGGGTCGCTGAAGCTTTCTTT
.,TRBV6-6,.,TRBJ2-2,CASRTQNTGELFF,TGTGCCAGTAGGACTCAAAACACCGGGGAGCTGTTTTTT
.,TRBV4-1,.,TRBJ2-3,CASSQEGAGNTDTQYF,TGCGCCAGCAGCCAAGAGGGAGCGGGCAACACAGATACGCAGTATTTT
.,TRBV27,.,TRBJ2-3,CASTAAHIPTDTQYF,TGTGCCAGCACAGCGGCACACATCCCCACAGATACGCAGTATTTT